One sample yielded the 27 T cell receptor beta chains listed below, sequenced in a study of blood T cell repertoires in COVID-19. Clones were sequenced by immunoSEQ multiplex PCR, and TCRdb holds only the in-frame ones, with some missing. The sample carries about 320,000 clones, roughly 86% recorded once. The sample consisted of peripheral blood. The receptors were sampled from a woman between 50 and 59 years old with acute or convalescent COVID-19.

The rearrangement joins TRBV9 to TRBJ1-4; D call uncertain. Trimming pared 4 bases from V and 0 bases from J, leaving 4 bases between. The CDR3 contains 13 residues. Looked up from germline, CDR1 is SGDLS and CDR2 is YYNGEE. CDR3 region: CASSSATNEKLFF. In nucleotides, the CDR3 is TGTGCCAGCAGCTCTGCAACTAATGAAAAACTGTTTTTT.

The chain has TRBV28 and TRBJ1-5; D remains unclear. The CDR3 is 13 residues long. Germline V gene sequence: CDR1 MDHEN, CDR2 SYDVKM. With 3 bases removed from V and 6 bases from J, the gap between germline ends came to 9 bases. The CDR3, as DNA: TGTGCCAGCAGTTTCAGGATGGCTCAGCCCCAGCATTTT. It translates to CASSFRMAQPQHF. The variable domain in full, completed from reference TRBV28 and TRBJ1-5, reads DVKVTQSSRYLVKRTGEKVFLECVQDMDHENMFWYRQDPGLGLRLIYFSYDVKMKEKGDIPEGYSVSREKKERFSLILESASTNQTSMYLCASSFRMAQPQHFGDGTRLSIL.

V usage is TRBV5-4 and J usage is TRBJ2-7; 12 nucleotides agree with TRBD2. Germline V lookup: CDR1 SGHNT, CDR2 YYREEE (reference sequence). This CDR3 is 14 amino acids long. V shed 4 bases, J shed 3 bases, and the junction held 2 bases outside the gene matches. The CDR3 protein is CASSRTSGNYEQYF. CDR3 DNA sequence: TGTGCCAGCAGCAGGACTAGCGGGAACTACGAGCAGTACTTC.

The rearrangement joins TRBV6-5 to TRBJ1-2; 10 bases align to TRBD1. CDR3 size: 14 residues. The V segment lost 5 bases and the J segment 2 bases; nucleotides outside the gene matches: 2. Germline values: CDR1 MNHEY, CDR2 SVGAGI. CDR3 protein: CASSRQGANYGYTF. In DNA form, the CDR3 reads TGTGCCAGCAGTAGACAGGGGGCAAACTATGGCTACACCTTC.

J is TRBJ2-3 and V is TRBV24-1; 11 bases agree with TRBD2. The ends lost 0 bases at V and 3 bases at J; junction bases unmatched: 7. Germline CDR1 reads KGHDR; CDR2 reads SFDVKD. The CDR3 contains 18 residues. CDR3 nucleotides: TGTGCCACCAGTGATTTGAATACGGGACTAGCGGAGACAGATACGCAGTATTTT. Its translation: CATSDLNTGLAETDTQYF.

V usage is TRBV28 and J usage is TRBJ2-7; 7 nucleotides agree with TRBD2. This CDR3 is 13 amino acids long. Germline CDR1 is MDHEN and CDR2 is SYDVKM. J was trimmed by 3 bases and V by 7 bases; bases with no gene match: 6. CDR3 residues: CASNPGLLYEQYF. In DNA, the CDR3 is TGTGCCAGCAATCCGGGACTACTCTACGAGCAGTACTTC.

This chain links TRBV6-6 with TRBJ1-2; 7 positions agree with TRBD1. The V gene end was trimmed by 8 bases and the J gene end by 6 bases; junction bases not matched to a gene: 3. Germline V gene lookup returns CDR1 MNHNY and CDR2 SVGAGI (reference sequence). This CDR3 is 11 amino acids long. The CDR3 region is CASGRGDGYTF. The CDR3 bases are TGTGCCAGCGGCAGGGGGGATGGCTACACCTTC.

The rearrangement links TRBV20-1 to TRBJ2-1, with 12 bases lining up with TRBD2. The CDR3 loop spans 15 amino acids. Losses at the gene ends were 3 bases for V and 7 bases for J; bases not matched to a gene: 7. Germline values: CDR1 DFQATT, CDR2 SNEGSKA (reference sequence). DNA of the CDR3: TGCAGTGCTAGTCGACCCGGGACTAGCGGGAATGAGCAGTTCTTC. Protein product: CSASRPGTSGNEQFF.

V usage is TRBV24-1 and J usage is TRBJ1-4; the match to TRBD1 covers 9 bases. The CDR3 has 14 residues. The V segment lost 3 bases and the J segment 11 bases; nucleotides outside the gene matches: 6. Germline values: CDR1 KGHDR, CDR2 SFDVKD. DNA for the CDR3: TGTGCCACCAGTGATCCGGGACAGGGAGGGAAACTGTTTTTT. Translation: CATSDPGQGGKLFF.

The chain joins TRBV7-9 to TRBJ2-5; D might be TRBD1 (6 bases). CDR1 is SEHNR and CDR2 is FQNEAQ in the germline V gene (reference sequence). The V gene lost 6 bases and the J gene lost 5 bases, with 13 bases spanning the gap. This CDR3 is 13 amino acids long. The CDR3, as DNA: TGTGCCAGCAGTAGGGGGATAATGGAGACCCAGTACTTC. The encoded protein is CASSRGIMETQYF.

This chain links TRBV29-1 with TRBJ2-3; TRBD2 aligns across 11 bases. The CDR3 extends over 15 amino acids. V trimming: 4 bases; J trimming: 0 bases; junction bases outside the gene matches: 3. Looked up from germline, CDR1 is SQVTM and CDR2 is ANQGSEA. CDR3 nucleotides: TGCAGCGTTGTGCTAGCGGGAGGAAGCACAGATACGCAGTATTTT. Amino acid sequence: CSVVLAGGSTDTQYF.

The chain joins TRBV19 to TRBJ2-3; 11 bases match TRBD1. Germline lookup yields CDR1 LNHDA and CDR2 SQIVND (reference sequence). This CDR3 region has 16 residues. The junction had 9 bases not matched to a gene; V was cut back by 5 bases and J by 5 bases. CDR3 sequence reads: CASSPRRDRGRDTQYF. The CDR3 bases are TGTGCCAGTAGTCCCCGCCGGGACAGGGGGAGAGATACGCAGTATTTT. Supplemented by reference TRBV19 and TRBJ2-3, the full variable domain reads DGGITQSPKYLFRKEGQNVTLSCEQNLNHDAMYWYRQDPGQGLRLIYYSQIVNDFQKGDIAEGYSVSREKKESFPLTVTSAQKNPTAFYLCASSPRRDRGRDTQYFGPGTRLTVL.

The chain links TRBV7-9 to TRBJ1-6, with 7 bases matching TRBD1. CDR1 is SEHNR, CDR2 FQNEAQ, per germline (reference sequence). This CDR3 has 16 amino acids. V lost 7 bases and J lost 0; bases outside the gene matches: 6. The CDR3 DNA follows: TGTGCCAGCAACGAGGCAGGGGGCTCCTATAATTCACCCCTCCACTTT. Translation gives CASNEAGGSYNSPLHF.

The chain joins TRBV7-2 to TRBJ2-3; D uncertain. This CDR3 has 12 amino acids. V lost 2 bases and J 4 bases, leaving 4 bases between the germline ends. Germline CDR1 reads SGHTA; CDR2 reads FQGNSA. This CDR3 is CASSLSADTQYF. DNA of the CDR3: TGTGCCAGCAGCTTATCGGCAGATACGCAGTATTTT.

This chain connects TRBV9 to TRBJ2-1; TRBD2 matches 8 bases. This CDR3 region has 16 residues. The germline gives CDR1 SGDLS, CDR2 YYNGEE. V shed 0 bases and J 2 bases; nucleotides not matched to a gene: 4. DNA of the CDR3: TGTGCCAGCAGCGTAGGGACTAGCCCCACCTACAATGAGCAGTTCTTC. Translating gives CASSVGTSPTYNEQFF.

V is TRBV7-3 and J is TRBJ1-1; D might be TRBD1 (6 bases). CDR1 is SGHTA, CDR2 FQGTGA, per germline. The CDR3 contains 15 residues. Trimming pared 3 bases from V and 6 bases from J, leaving 17 bases between. The CDR3 sequence: CASSLFTGRVAEAFF. CDR3 DNA: TGTGCCAGCAGCTTGTTTACAGGGAGGGTCGCTGAAGCTTTCTTT.

CDR3 sequence reads: CASSLRVGQTYEQYF. CDR3 nucleotide sequence: TGTGCCAGCAGTTTAAGGGTCGGACAGACCTACGAGCAGTACTTC. The rearrangement uses TRBV27 and TRBJ2-7, with D perhaps TRBD1 (6 bases). Germline-derived CDR1 and CDR2 are MNHEY and SMNVEV (reference sequence). Trimming stripped 2 bases from V and 2 bases from J, with 13 bases between. This CDR3 comprises 15 residues.

This chain uses TRBV7-2 with TRBJ2-2, with D possibly being TRBD2 (5 bases). Germline CDR1 is SGHTA and CDR2 is FQGNSA. V was pared by 1 base and J by 3 bases, with 6 bases between. The CDR3 consists of 14 residues. CDR3: CASSLGGHTGELFF. DNA for the CDR3: TGTGCCAGCAGCTTAGGAGGGCACACCGGGGAGCTGTTTTTT.

As DNA, the CDR3 is TGTGCCAGCAGCTCCTTGGGACAGGTTCTCTATGGCTACACCTTC. It translates to CASSSLGQVLYGYTF. J is TRBJ1-2 and V is TRBV28; the match to TRBD1 covers 8 bases. Germline values: CDR1 MDHEN, CDR2 SYDVKM. V lost 6 bases, J lost 4 bases, and 10 bases stayed unmatched. This CDR3 has 15 amino acids.

The J gene is TRBJ2-7, the V gene TRBV2; no clear D. CDR1 SNHLY and CDR2 FYNNEI come from the germline V gene. The CDR3 has 12 residues. The ends were cut back, 6 bases at V and 8 bases at J, with 14 bases in the middle. CDR3 protein: CASRDRVPQQYF. The CDR3 region has the DNA TGTGCCAGCAGAGACCGGGTCCCTCAGCAGTACTTC.

This chain joins TRBV18 and TRBJ2-7; tentatively, D is TRBD2 (5 bases). Germline CDR1 and CDR2: KGHSH and LQKENI. V lost 2 bases to trimming and J lost 6 bases, with 8 bases between them. This CDR3 spans 12 amino acids. In DNA form, the CDR3 reads TGTGCCAGCTCACCATCACGGGGCGAGCAGTACTTC. Translated: CASSPSRGEQYF.

V gene TRBV30 combines with J gene TRBJ1-4; D remains unclear. V lost 1 base to trimming and J lost 5 bases, with 11 bases between them. The CDR3 totals 14 residues. Germline values: CDR1 GTSNPN, CDR2 SVGIG (reference sequence). The CDR3 protein is CAWSALSANEKLFF. For the CDR3, the DNA is TGTGCCTGGAGTGCTCTCTCCGCGAATGAAAAACTGTTTTTT.

As concerns this clone: Other DNA sequences of this sample code for an identical CDR3. The chain is built from TRBV24-1 and TRBJ1-1; 10 nucleotides match TRBD1. The CDR3 consists of 14 residues. The V segment lost 4 bases and the J segment 5 bases; nucleotides outside the gene matches: 3. Germline V gene data show CDR1 as KGHDR and CDR2 as SFDVKD. The CDR3 protein is CATSETGGRTEAFF. DNA for the CDR3: TGTGCCACCAGTGAGACAGGGGGCAGGACTGAAGCTTTCTTT.

The chain uses TRBV7-8 and TRBJ2-6; D is possibly TRBD1 (5 bases). V lost 1 base, J lost 0 bases, and 13 bases lay in between. CDR1 and CDR2 (germline): SGHVS, FQNEAQ. This CDR3 has 18 residues. The CDR3 nucleotides are TGTGCCAGCAGCTTAGTCCAGGGCCGGCTCTCTGGGGCCAACGTCCTGACTTTC. It encodes CASSLVQGRLSGANVLTF.

This chain joins TRBV7-9 and TRBJ1-6, with 10 positions matching TRBD1. The trim removed 5 bases at V and 8 bases at J, leaving 3 bases unmatched. The CDR3 loop spans 14 amino acids. Germline V CDR1 and CDR2: SEHNR, FQNEAQ (reference sequence). As DNA, the CDR3 is TGTGCCAGCAGCCGGGACAGGGGCTATTCACCCCTCCACTTT. Translation: CASSRDRGYSPLHF.

J is TRBJ2-7 and V is TRBV6-6; tentatively, D is TRBD2 (5 bases). Germline values: CDR1 MNHNY, CDR2 SVGAGI (reference sequence). The CDR3 loop spans 13 amino acids. Trimming took off 6 bases at V and 0 bases at J, with 9 bases between the two ends. The CDR3 here is CASSPRGSYEQYF. CDR3 DNA: TGTGCCAGCAGCCCTCGGGGCTCCTACGAGCAGTACTTC.

A single count supports this clone. V gene TRBV5-1 combines with J gene TRBJ2-3, with D hard to call. V was clipped by 4 bases and J by 1 base, with 10 bases between them. The CDR3 length is 14 residues. CDR1 is SGHRS and CDR2 is YFSETQ in the germline V gene. CDR3 sequence: CASSPRRGTDTQYF. Written as DNA, the CDR3 is TGCGCCAGCAGCCCCCGGAGAGGCACAGATACGCAGTATTTT. Filled out from reference TRBV5-1 and TRBJ2-3, the complete variable domain reads KAGVTQTPRYLIKTRGQQVTLSCSPISGHRSVSWYQQTPGQGLQFLFEYFSETQRNKGNFPGRFSGRQFSNSRSEMNVSTLELGDSALYLCASSPRRGTDTQYFGPGTRLTVL.